This T cell receptor beta chain comes out of a study of T cell clonotyping in hematopoietic cell transplantation. This CDR3 is built from 14 residues. V gave up 4 bases and J gave up 6 bases, with 16 bases separating them. Germline loops: CDR1 GTSNPN, CDR2 SVGIG (reference sequence). Libraries were prepared by immunoSEQ multiplex PCR; TCRdb keeps only in-frame clonotypes and omits some of them. The sample yields 13,000 to 15,000 clones, around 97% seen once. This material consisted of peripheral blood mononuclear cells, taken 30 days after allogeneic stem cell transplant. This chain uses TRBV30 with TRBJ1-5; possible D gene TRBD1, 6 bases. The clonotype comes from a female patient aged 45-60 years who had an allogeneic stem cell transplant from an unrelated donor, so T cells may come from the graft donor. Some clones in this sample may be carry-over from other donors' samples. The CDR3 spells CAWTSTRGTQPQHF. In nucleotides, the CDR3 is TGTGCCTGGACGTCAACCAGGGGTACTCAGCCCCAGCATTTT.